The 29 T cell receptor beta chains below come from one sample, sequenced in a study of T-cell memory formation after mild COVID-19. TCRdb reprocessed the 5' RACE reads with MiXCR, giving one entry per CDR3 protein. The table shows around 200,000 distinct CDR3 sequences, with roughly a fifth occurring only once. The source material was PBMCs or a T cell subset sorted from them (not recorded which). The receptors originated from an adult woman who had mild COVID-19 (a few samples of this study predate the infection). Cell type and time point are not known.

As concerns this clonotype: Its ends do not fully match the called genes, so a read error is possible. CDR3 amino acids: CASSSHRVDYNSPIHF. In DNA, the CDR3 is TGTGCCAGTAGTTCACACAGGGTGGACTATAATTCACCCATCCACTTT. The chain joins TRBV19 to TRBJ1-6; tentatively, D is TRBD1 (6 bases). The CDR3 runs to 16 residues. Germline lookup yields CDR1 LNHDA and CDR2 SQIVND (reference sequence).

The rearrangement joins TRBV2 to TRBJ2-1; 13 bases match TRBD2. The CDR3 loop spans 17 amino acids. The V and J ends lost 10 bases and 4 bases, in that order; junction bases with no gene match: 13. CDR1 is SNHLY, CDR2 FYNNEI, per germline. The CDR3 here is CAKTGTSGEGPYNEQFF. CDR3 nucleotide sequence: TGTGCCAAAACCGGGACTAGCGGGGAAGGCCCTTACAATGAGCAGTTCTTC.

This clonotype has only a few counts. This chain joins TRBV7-9 and TRBJ1-4, with D unclear. CDR1 SEHNR and CDR2 FQNEAQ come from the germline V gene (reference sequence). Trimming took 6 bases from V and 0 from J, leaving 8 bases between them. The length of the CDR3 is 14 residues. The CDR3 loop is CASRNGATNEKLFF. Here the CDR3 DNA reads TGTGCCAGCAGGAACGGGGCAACTAATGAAAAACTGTTTTTT.

This clonotype was picked up a small number of times. The chain links TRBV30 to TRBJ2-7; D possibly matches TRBD1 or TRBD2 (5 bases each). Trimming pared 7 bases from V and 0 bases from J, leaving 10 bases between. The CDR3 runs 12 residues. Germline CDR1 and CDR2: GTSNPN and SVGIG (reference sequence). This CDR3 reads CASVGDSYEQYF. In nucleotides, the CDR3 is TGTGCCTCGGTGGGGGACTCCTACGAGCAGTACTTC.

The genes are TRBV12-3 or TRBV12-4 and TRBJ2-1; tentative D call: TRBD2 (5 bases). Between the trimmed V and J ends, which lost 5 bases and 8 bases, there was a span of 13 bases. The CDR3 is 13 amino acids. CDR3 region: CASSAGHVDEQFF. CDR3 sequence (DNA): TGTGCCAGCAGTGCGGGCCACGTGGATGAGCAGTTCTTC.

This clonotype was observed a few times. V gene TRBV29-1 combines with J gene TRBJ1-1; 8 bases agree with TRBD1. Per the germline V gene, CDR1 is SQVTM and CDR2 is ANQGSEA. V shed 7 bases and J 6 bases; nucleotides not matched to a gene: 7. This CDR3 region has 12 residues. CDR3 bases: TGCAGCGGCATGGACAGGGTCGCTGAAGCTTTCTTT. Amino acids: CSGMDRVAEAFF.

The chain uses TRBV4-1 and TRBJ2-4, with D possibly matching TRBD1 (6 bases). The CDR3 has 15 amino acids. Germline lookup yields CDR1 MGHRA and CDR2 YSYEKL. The V end was cut by 1 base, the J end by 8 bases, with 15 bases between. The CDR3 reads CASSQAQGGNDIQYF. As DNA, the CDR3 is TGCGCCAGCAGCCAAGCTCAAGGGGGTAATGACATTCAGTACTTC.

This clonotype was observed at least ten times. The rearrangement links TRBV4-1 to TRBJ2-3; 13 bases agree with TRBD2. The V gene's germline CDR1 is MGHRA and CDR2 YSYEKL. This CDR3 region has 16 residues. The V and J ends lost 4 bases and 2 bases, in that order; junction bases with no gene match: 3. The CDR3 loop is CASSPGTSGVTDTQYF. The CDR3 DNA is TGCGCCAGCAGCCCAGGGACTAGCGGGGTCACAGATACGCAGTATTTT.

This clonotype was observed a handful of times. The CDR3 nucleotides are TGCGCCAGCAGCCAGGGGGTCTCCGGCCCTGAAGCTTTCTTT. Protein product: CASSQGVSGPEAFF. V and J are TRBV4-3 and TRBJ1-1, with D tentatively TRBD1 (5 bases). This CDR3 spans 14 amino acids. Trimming removed 3 bases from V and 6 bases from J, with 14 bases in between. In germline, CDR1 is LGHNA, CDR2 YSLEER.

The chain couples TRBV4-1 to TRBJ2-5; possibly TRBD2 for D (6 bases). The V end lost 1 base, the J end lost 7 bases, and 16 bases lay between the germline ends. CDR3 length: 15 residues. CDR1 and CDR2 (germline): MGHRA, YSYEKL. The CDR3 reads CASSQGPVGGATQYF. As DNA, the CDR3 is TGCGCCAGCAGCCAAGGTCCGGTCGGAGGGGCGACCCAGTACTTC.

This chain connects TRBV6-2 or TRBV6-3 to TRBJ1-1; possibly TRBD1 for D (6 bases). Germline CDR1 and CDR2: MNHEY and SVGEGT. CDR3 length: 14 amino acids. Trimming shortened V by 4 bases and J by 0 bases, and 9 bases separated the two germline ends. CDR3 residues: CASSWGGLNTEAFF. DNA for the CDR3: TGTGCCAGCAGTTGGGGGGGCTTGAACACTGAAGCTTTCTTT.

In DNA, the CDR3 is TGTGCCAGCAGTGCGCCTCCGGGACAGGGCACAGATACGCAGTATTTT. Translated, it gives CASSAPPGQGTDTQYF. The genes are TRBV6-1 and TRBJ2-3; 8 nucleotides align to TRBD1. The CDR3 totals 16 residues. V shed 4 bases, J shed 1 base, and the junction held 7 bases outside the gene matches. CDR1 MNHNS and CDR2 SASEGT come from the germline V gene.

The table lists this clonotype with a few counts. The chain combines TRBV9 with TRBJ2-3; D is ambiguous. CDR3 length equals 15 residues. CDR1 is SGDLS and CDR2 is YYNGEE in the germline V gene. Trimming pared 0 bases from V and 3 bases from J, leaving 11 bases between. The CDR3 DNA sequence: TGTGCCAGCAGCGTAGAGGGTTTTAGGACAGATACGCAGTATTTT. This encodes CASSVEGFRTDTQYF. Filled out from reference TRBV9 and TRBJ2-3, the complete variable domain reads DSGVTQTPKHLITATGQRVTLRCSPRSGDLSVYWYQQSLDQGLQFLIQYYNGEERAKGNILERFSAQQFPDLHSELNLSSLELGDSALYFCASSVEGFRTDTQYFGPGTRLTVL.

The chain has TRBV30 and TRBJ2-7, with unresolved D. Germline loops: CDR1 GTSNPN, CDR2 SVGIG (reference sequence). CDR3 size: 11 residues. Trimming removed 3 bases at V and 6 bases at J, with 9 bases between. The CDR3 sequence is CAWRDVGEQYF. The CDR3 DNA sequence: TGTGCCTGGAGGGACGTTGGCGAGCAGTACTTC. Combining the CDR3 with reference TRBV30 and TRBJ2-7 gives the whole variable domain SQTIHQWPATLVQPVGSPLSLECTVEGTSNPNLYWYRQAAGRGLQLLFYSVGIGQISSEVPQNLSASRPQDRQFILSSKKLLLSDSGFYLCAWRDVGEQYFGPGTRLTVT.

This clonotype was counted a few times. The CDR3, as DNA: TGTGCCAGCAGCTCAACCGGGACAGTGTACCAAGAGACCCAGTACTTC. Translation gives CASSSTGTVYQETQYF. The rearrangement uses TRBV7-3 and TRBJ2-5; TRBD1 matches at 7 bases. Germline CDR1 reads SGHTA; CDR2 reads FQGTGA. The CDR3 has 16 amino acids. The V gene end was trimmed by 4 bases and the J gene end by 0 bases; junction bases not matched to a gene: 8.

The chain recombines TRBV18 with TRBJ2-4; unclear D gene. Germline V gene data show CDR1 as KGHSH and CDR2 as LQKENI. This CDR3 has 14 residues. V dropped 3 bases and J dropped 1 base, with 7 bases sitting between them. CDR3: CASSPGWAKNIQYF. In DNA form, the CDR3 reads TGTGCCAGCTCACCCGGGTGGGCCAAAAACATTCAGTACTTC. The variable domain in full, with the rest retrieved from reference TRBV18 and TRBJ2-4, is NAGVMQNPRHLVRRRGQEARLRCSPMKGHSHVYWYRQLPEEGLKFMVYLQKENIIDESGMPKERFSAEFPKEGPSILRIQQVVRGDSAAYFCASSPGWAKNIQYFGAGTRLSVL.

The CDR3 nucleotides are TGTGCCAGCAGCTTAGTAGGAAGACAGGCCCTTGGACCTAGCACTGAAGCTTTCTTT. Its translation: CASSLVGRQALGPSTEAFF. The V call is TRBV7-6, the J call TRBJ1-1; TRBD1 is a possible D gene (6 bases). Trimming cost V 1 base and J 4 bases, with 25 bases left between them. The CDR3 has 19 amino acids. Germline V gives CDR1 SGHVS, CDR2 FNYEAQ.

The chain couples TRBV7-8 to TRBJ2-1; 11 nucleotides match TRBD2. This CDR3 comprises 17 residues. Germline V lookup: CDR1 SGHVS, CDR2 FQNEAQ. V was pared by 1 base and J by 6 bases, with 8 bases of the junction left unmatched. CDR3 nucleotides: TGTGCCAGCAGCTTAGGTCTAGCGGGAGGAGATCCCAATGAGCAGTTCTTC. Translation: CASSLGLAGGDPNEQFF.

This clonotype has more than one count but fewer than ten. The V gene is TRBV9, the J gene TRBJ1-1; D unresolved. CDR3 length equals 13 residues. The V end was cut by 4 bases, the J end by 1 base, with 8 bases between. CDR1 and CDR2 from the germline V gene are SGDLS and YYNGEE. The CDR3 sequence: CASSTRGNTEAFF. The DNA of the CDR3 is TGTGCCAGCAGCACCCGGGGGAACACTGAAGCTTTCTTT.

This clonotype turned up a few times. This chain links TRBV14 with TRBJ2-7; D is uncertain. Germline-derived CDR1 and CDR2 are SGHDN and FVKESK. The CDR3 loop spans 11 amino acids. V lost 2 bases and J lost 4, with 3 bases in between. The CDR3 nucleotides are TGTGCCAGCAGCCAATTATACGAGCAGTACTTC. Its protein is CASSQLYEQYF.

This clonotype has more than one count but fewer than ten. This rearrangement joins TRBV12-3 or TRBV12-4 to TRBJ2-5, with D perhaps TRBD1 or TRBD2 (6 bases each). Trimming shortened V by 6 bases and J by 2 bases, and 19 bases separated the two germline ends. CDR3 size: 16 residues. The CDR3 nucleotides read TGTGCCAGCAGCGAGGAGGAGGGACATTTTCAAGAGACCCAGTACTTC. This encodes CASSEEEGHFQETQYF.

There are a few counts of this clonotype. The V and J genes are TRBV6-5 and TRBJ2-2; D ambiguous. The germline V and J ends were trimmed by 6 bases and 6 bases, with 14 bases remaining between them. The length of the CDR3 is 14 residues. The V gene's germline CDR1 is MNHEY and CDR2 SVGAGI. CDR3 loop: CASSGTGRPGELFF. The DNA for the CDR3 is TGTGCCAGCAGCGGAACCGGCCGGCCCGGGGAGCTGTTTTTT.

The chain combines TRBV21-1 with TRBJ1-2. TRBV21-1 is marked as a pseudogene. This CDR3 is 14 amino acids long. The CDR3 protein is CASSGKTRNYGYTF. DNA for the CDR3: TGTGCCAGCAGCGGTAAGACGAGAAACTATGGCTACACCTTC.

The chain recombines TRBV4-2 with TRBJ2-2; weak D call: TRBD2 (6 bases). The germline CDR1 and CDR2 sequences are LGHNA and YNFKEQ. V lost 6 bases and J 0 bases, leaving 11 bases between the germline ends. CDR3 length: 15 amino acids. The CDR3 here is CASSRDFANTGELFF. CDR3 sequence (DNA): TGTGCCAGCAGTCGGGACTTTGCGAACACCGGGGAGCTGTTTTTT.

The table lists this clonotype with many counts. The rearrangement joins TRBV5-1 to TRBJ2-1; D unresolved. Germline V gene lookup returns CDR1 SGHRS and CDR2 YFSETQ. The CDR3 is 12 residues long. Between the trimmed V and J ends, which lost 0 bases and 6 bases, there was a span of 4 bases. The CDR3 is CASSLGLNEQFF. As DNA, the CDR3 is TGCGCCAGCAGCTTGGGTCTCAATGAGCAGTTCTTC.

This clonotype was seen more than once but under ten times. The genes are TRBV7-8 and TRBJ2-2, with a tentative D call TRBD2 (7 bases). CDR1 SGHVS and CDR2 FQNEAQ come from the germline V gene. Between the trimmed V and J ends, which lost 5 bases and 7 bases, there was a span of 26 bases. The CDR3 spans 18 residues. The CDR3: CASSPWGGHGSFYGELFF. CDR3 nucleotides: TGTGCCAGCAGCCCATGGGGGGGGCACGGGTCGTTTTACGGGGAGCTGTTTTTT. The full variable domain, its missing parts supplied by reference TRBV7-8 and TRBJ2-2, is GAGVSQSPRYKVAKRGQDVALRCDPISGHVSLFWYQQALGQGPEFLTYFQNEAQLDKSGLPSDRFFAERPEGSVSTLKIQRTQQEDSAVYLCASSPWGGHGSFYGELFFGEGSRLTVL.

The chain's CDR3 is CASSQDKGTSGSFSNEQFF. CDR3 DNA: TGTGCCAGCAGCCAAGATAAGGGGACTAGCGGGAGTTTTTCAAATGAGCAGTTCTTC. V gene TRBV3-1 combines with J gene TRBJ2-1; 14 positions match TRBD2. The CDR3 sequence is 19 residues long. The V and J ends lost 0 bases and 7 bases, in that order; junction bases with no gene match: 11. Looked up from germline, CDR1 is LGHDT and CDR2 is YNNKEL (reference sequence).

The chain couples TRBV6-1 to TRBJ1-2; TRBD1 agrees at 7 bases. CDR1 is MNHNS, CDR2 SASEGT, per germline. J lost 4 bases, V lost 3 bases, and 2 bases had no gene match. This CDR3 contains 13 residues. CDR3 amino acids: CASSEGDSYGYTF. The CDR3 nucleotides are TGTGCCAGCAGTGAGGGGGACAGCTATGGCTACACCTTC.

V usage is TRBV15 and J usage is TRBJ2-7; perhaps TRBD2 as D (6 bases). The V gene's germline CDR1 is LNHNV and CDR2 YYDKDF (reference sequence). CDR3 length: 15 residues. V was trimmed by 3 bases and J by 1 base, leaving 13 bases between them. CDR3 protein: CATSSARLVSYEQYF. The CDR3, as DNA: TGTGCCACCAGCAGCGCAAGACTAGTTTCCTACGAGCAGTACTTC.